The clone carrying this T cell receptor beta chain was found a few times. What it binds is not known. This sample was included in a study of CD8 T cells in ankylosing spondylitis. Whole-study findings and limits: Clones linked to disease, bearing a CD8+ phenotype, were relatively rare in peripheral blood. Disease-linked clones reportedly showed significant enrichment in matched ankylosing spondylitis synovial fluid.

CDR1 and CDR2 from the germline V gene are LGHDT and YNNKEL (reference sequence). The length of the CDR3 is 15 residues. The ends were cut back, 4 bases at V and 1 base at J, with 11 bases in the middle. TCRdb itself ran the 5' RACE reads through MiXCR, one entry per CDR3 protein. In the table there are about 400,000 distinct CDR3 sequences, 20% to 25% of which are singletons. The origin of this receptor is a male donor with ankylosing spondylitis or in good health (not recorded which). The sample taken for sequencing was blood, either unsorted or a sorted T cell fraction (not recorded which). V is TRBV3-1 and J is TRBJ2-1; D not resolved. The CDR3 nucleotides are TGTGCCAGCAGCCCCGGGCTACCATCCTACAATGAGCAGTTCTTC. This gives the protein CASSPGLPSYNEQFF.